This T cell receptor (beta chain) was documented in a study of T cell responses to AZD1222 COVID-19 vaccine. Germline V gives CDR1 MNHEY, CDR2 SVGEGT. J was trimmed by 7 bases and V by 6 bases; bases with no gene match: 9. The length of the CDR3 is 15 residues. The repertoire was sequenced with immunoSEQ multiplex PCR; TCRdb's copy has only in-frame clones and lacks some. This table has about 73,000 clones, nearly 90% appearing once. The material was peripheral blood, obtained 28 days after the second AZD1222 dose. The receptor's source is an adult who received the AZD1222 COVID-19 vaccine. The chain combines TRBV6-2 or TRBV6-3 with TRBJ2-1, with 10 bases that match TRBD2. The CDR3 is CASSPSGGASNEQFF. The DNA for the CDR3 is TGTGCCAGCAGCCCCAGCGGGGGGGCCTCAAATGAGCAGTTCTTC.